This is a list of T cell receptor beta chains from one sample in a study of cytomegalovirus exposure and HLA in healthy donors. Profiling relied on immunoSEQ multiplex PCR, and the TCRdb table lists in-frame clones only, not all of them. This sample has about 130,000 clones, with roughly 72% found just once. The sample consisted of PBMCs. These receptors all come from a male donor in good health and CMV-seronegative. Each CDR3 is given without its conserved first and last residue. D genes are given only for firm matches.

TRBD2	TRBV30	AWTLAGGSDTQY
TRBD2	TRBV27	ASSYGTSGPYEQY
NA	TRBV6-1	ASSELRASYEQY
NA	TRBV14	ASSQVGGGGNEQY
TRBD2	TRBV7-3	ASSFLAGSSNEQF
NA	TRBV30	AWGEAGANVLT
TRBD2	TRBV2	ASRGGLAGSYEQY
TRBD1	TRBV19	ASSWSGQAVEAF
NA	TRBV19	ASSMFGTTSYEQY
NA	TRBV5-5	ASSIQGLGTGELF
NA	TRBV7-9	ASSPKQGPLPRDSPLH
TRBD1	TRBV5-1	ASRIRTGDVLSSGANVLT
TRBD1	TRBV5-6	ASSFGTGVYGYT
TRBD2	TRBV5-1	ASSLSGSWTDTQY
NA	TRBV2	ASSEAWLSSYEQY
TRBD1	TRBV7-2	ASSRQGSGGELF
NA	TRBV2	ASIRTAMNTEAF
TRBD2	TRBV9	ASSSRGGEGGADTQY
NA	TRBV7-7	ASSSTGSPGELF
NA	TRBV7-3	ASSVDRQHNEQF
TRBD2	TRBV28	ASRSGRASGELF
TRBD1	TRBV30	AWRDRWGSYEQY
TRBD1	TRBV28	ASRPTGINTEAF
TRBD1	TRBV30	ALWQGAYEQY
NA	TRBV14	ASSRAARNNEQF
NA	TRBV30	AWSVPEQGTEQY
TRBD1	TRBV19	ASSLIGTGYPYEQY
NA	TRBV27	ASSPLGAYEQY
TRBD1	TRBV27	ASSLYRGYGYT
TRBD2	TRBV7-9	ASSAGTSGRRSTDTQY
NA	TRBV11-2	ASSPPRGLQETQY
TRBD1	TRBV6-9	ASSYSTGTGVRDTEAF
TRBD2	TRBV11-2	ASSQNSGGLSYEQY
TRBD2	TRBV5-1	ASALTSGSPTDTQY
NA	TRBV4-1	ASSQGLAGDNQPQH
TRBD1	TRBV7-8	ASTPSRGQMNTEAF
TRBD1	TRBV9	ASSAGGEDTEAF
NA	TRBV28	ASSFRRTQFGNEQF
TRBD1	TRBV7-3	ASSLRVIPGTAYNEQF
NA	TRBV5-5	ASTSWGGVNTEAF
NA	TRBV6-6	ASSHGRGSETQY
NA	TRBV28	ASWAGGIEKLF
NA	TRBV27	ASSLQGSYEQY
TRBD1	TRBV7-2	ASSLGSGQGALPQH
TRBD2	TRBV7-2	ASRERGGRQETQY
TRBD1	TRBV19	ASRTQGAMAEAF
TRBD1	TRBV4-3	ASSQGDRGIGDTQY
NA	TRBV18	ASSLGLTGSPLH
NA	TRBV5-8	ASSLGRVSSGNTIY
NA	TRBV29-1	SVEPADTQY
NA	TRBV7-6	ASSGRRGQETQY
TRBD2	TRBV4-2	ASSRGGETDTQY
TRBD2	TRBV7-2	ASSLSGGASNEQF